These 19 T cell receptor beta chains originate from one sample sequenced in a study of pediatric ulcerative colitis (dated by TCRdb to the late 2010s). Library preparation employed the immunoSEQ multiplex PCR assay. TCRdb retrieved this table from immuneACCESS and kept in-frame rearrangements only. Not all clones are present; in checked studies, unresolved V genes account for under half, and no reason is known for the remainder. This sample holds 55,000 to 70,000 clones; more than 75% were observed only once. Approximately 1.5% of the sample rests with the top ten. Sequenced material: blood. These receptors all come from a boy aged 5-17 years who was a control in a study of pediatric ulcerative colitis.

V gene TRBV10-2 combines with J gene TRBJ2-7; D tentatively reads TRBD1 or TRBD2 (5 bases each). The CDR3 has 13 amino acids. Germline CDR1 and CDR2: WSHSY and SAAADI. The V end lost 2 bases, the J end lost 7 bases, and 12 bases lay between the germline ends. CDR3: CASSEGGYLEQYF. The CDR3 DNA is TGCGCCAGCAGTGAGGGGGGATACTTGGAGCAGTACTTC.

V gene TRBV25-1 combines with J gene TRBJ1-4, with D maybe TRBD1 (5 bases). Per germline, CDR1 MGHDK and CDR2 SYGVNS. The V end lost 2 bases, the J end lost 5 bases, and 12 bases lay between the germline ends. The CDR3 sequence is 15 residues long. The chain's CDR3 is CASSERGGTNEKLFF. CDR3 nucleotides: TGTGCCAGCAGTGAAAGGGGTGGCACGAATGAAAAACTGTTTTTT.

The V and J genes are TRBV5-4 and TRBJ1-1; D is unresolved. The V gene's germline CDR1 is SGHNT and CDR2 YYREEE (reference sequence). The V end lost 4 bases, the J end lost 3 bases, and 16 bases lay between the germline ends. The CDR3 runs to 15 residues. CDR3 sequence (DNA): TGTGCCAGCAGCGTTGGGTCCGGGGATGACACTGAAGCTTTCTTT. Its translation is CASSVGSGDDTEAFF.

The rearrangement links TRBV6-6 to TRBJ2-5; 9 positions match TRBD1. This CDR3 contains 16 residues. The germline V gene encodes CDR1 MNHNY and CDR2 SVGAGI (reference sequence). V lost 6 bases and J lost 4; bases outside the gene matches: 12. In DNA, the CDR3 is TGTGCCAGCAGATCCTCGGACAGGGGCTACCGAGAGACCCAGTACTTC. Residues: CASRSSDRGYRETQYF.

This chain uses TRBV28 with TRBJ2-3, with 14 bases lining up with TRBD2. With V trimmed by 5 bases and J by 4 bases, 5 bases remained unmatched. Looked up from germline, CDR1 is MDHEN and CDR2 is SYDVKM. This CDR3 comprises 16 residues. The CDR3 DNA reads TGTGCCAGCAGTCCGAGACTAGCGGGAGGGGCAGATACGCAGTATTTT. The encoded protein is CASSPRLAGGADTQYF.

The chain has TRBV7-3 and TRBJ2-3; 12 positions match TRBD2. The CDR3 runs 15 residues. Looked up from germline, CDR1 is SGHTA and CDR2 is FQGTGA. V dropped 5 bases and J dropped 8; count of bases not matched to a gene: 8. The CDR3: CASSIRTSGVGTQYF. For the CDR3, the DNA is TGTGCCAGCAGCATAAGGACTAGCGGGGTTGGTACGCAGTATTTT.

This clone was detected once. CDR3 nucleotides: TGTGCCACCAGCAGAGAGGGACAGGGGACCTACGAGCAGTACTTC. As protein: CATSREGQGTYEQYF. The chain carries TRBV15 and TRBJ2-7; TRBD1 agrees at 10 bases. CDR3 size: 15 residues. V dropped 0 bases and J dropped 2; count of bases not matched to a gene: 1. CDR1 and CDR2 (germline): LNHNV, YYDKDF (reference sequence).

Here the CDR3 DNA reads TGTGCCAGCAGTTTATGGGGGAACACTGAAGCTTTCTTT. This gives the protein CASSLWGNTEAFF. The rearrangement uses TRBV28 and TRBJ1-1; unclear D gene. There are 13 residues in the CDR3. The V and J ends lost 0 bases and 1 base respectively, with 3 bases between them. Looked up from germline, CDR1 is MDHEN and CDR2 is SYDVKM.

This sequence joins TRBV7-2 and TRBJ1-3, with unresolved D. In germline, CDR1 is SGHTA, CDR2 FQGNSA. This CDR3 contains 16 residues. V dropped 0 bases and J dropped 2 bases, with 11 bases sitting between them. The DNA for the CDR3 is TGTGCCAGCAGCTTAGCGCCTCTCGGGGCTGGAAACACCATATATTTT. Its translation is CASSLAPLGAGNTIYF.

V usage is TRBV6-5 and J usage is TRBJ2-1; TRBD1 matches at 7 bases. The germline V gene has CDR1 MNHEY and CDR2 SVGAGI. The CDR3 covers 13 residues. Trimming cost V 10 bases and J 8 bases; bases outside gene matches: 11. In nucleotides, the CDR3 is TGTGCCACCTCGAGGCTGCAGGGGGATGAGCAGTTCTTC. Residues: CATSRLQGDEQFF.

The rearrangement links TRBV10-1 to TRBJ2-7; the D gene is possibly TRBD2 (5 bases). The CDR3 has 14 residues. Germline V CDR1 and CDR2: WNHNN, SYGVQD (reference sequence). The V end lost 4 bases, the J end lost 3 bases, and 13 bases lay between the germline ends. The CDR3 nucleotides read TGCGCCAGCAGTGGGGTACGGGGTCACTACGAGCAGTACTTC. It codes for CASSGVRGHYEQYF.

The chain links TRBV5-4 to TRBJ2-3; 7 positions agree with TRBD1. V lost 3 bases, J lost 4 bases, and 5 bases stayed unmatched. The CDR3 runs 14 residues. Germline V CDR1 and CDR2: SGHNT, YYREEE (reference sequence). In DNA form, the CDR3 reads TGTGCCAGCAGCTATGACAGGGTTGCAGATACGCAGTATTTT. Amino acid sequence: CASSYDRVADTQYF.

This chain joins TRBV19 and TRBJ1-5; D gene ambiguous. The CDR3 runs 13 residues. V lost 3 bases and J 5 bases, leaving 8 bases between the germline ends. CDR1 and CDR2 (germline): LNHDA, SQIVND (reference sequence). CDR3 nucleotide sequence: TGTGCCAGTAGTATTTCGGAGGATCAGCCCCAGCATTTT. Its translation: CASSISEDQPQHF.

The chain has TRBV6-6 and TRBJ2-7; D might be TRBD2 (5 bases). The CDR3 is 12 residues long. Germline V CDR1 and CDR2: MNHNY, SVGAGI (reference sequence). With 4 bases removed from V and 6 bases from J, the gap between germline ends came to 10 bases. CDR3: CASSLDSGEQYF. CDR3 DNA: TGTGCCAGCAGTTTGGACTCCGGCGAGCAGTACTTC.

The chain carries TRBV25-1 and TRBJ2-1; maybe TRBD2 (6 bases). The CDR3 extends over 16 amino acids. Trimming cost V 3 bases and J 12 bases, with 24 bases left between them. Per germline, CDR1 MGHDK and CDR2 SYGVNS. CDR3 sequence: CASSDIGRPSLSGQFF. CDR3 DNA: TGTGCCAGCAGTGACATCGGGAGACCCTCCTTGAGTGGGCAGTTCTTC.

This CDR3 is CASSLRWTGRLDYGYTF. The CDR3 DNA sequence: TGCGCCAGCAGCCTGAGGTGGACAGGGAGATTGGACTATGGCTACACCTTC. The J gene is TRBJ1-2, the V gene TRBV4-1; 8 bases fit TRBD1. CDR3 length: 17 residues. Germline CDR1 is MGHRA and CDR2 is YSYEKL. V lost 4 bases, J lost 3 bases, and 13 bases stayed unmatched.

The J gene is TRBJ1-1, the V gene TRBV20-1, with D unresolved. The CDR3 loop spans 11 amino acids. V was shortened by 6 bases and J by 1 base, with 6 bases between the two germline ends. CDR1 and CDR2 from the germline V gene are DFQATT and SNEGSKA (reference sequence). The CDR3 DNA reads TGCAGTGCGGCGGAGAACACTGAAGCTTTCTTT. This gives the protein CSAAENTEAFF.

The chain uses TRBV6-1 and TRBJ2-4, with 8 bases that match TRBD1. V lost 6 bases and J lost 4; bases outside the gene matches: 5. Per the germline V gene, CDR1 is MNHNS and CDR2 is SASEGT. The CDR3 consists of 14 residues. The CDR3 region has the DNA TGTGCCAGCAGGACTCGGACAGGGAAAAACATTCAGTACTTC. Encoded protein: CASRTRTGKNIQYF.

This chain uses TRBV5-1 with TRBJ2-7, with D hard to call. V was pared by 4 bases and J by 6 bases, with 20 bases between. Per germline, CDR1 SGHRS and CDR2 YFSETQ. The CDR3 has 15 residues. The CDR3 DNA follows: TGCGCCAGCAGCGCAGGAACCGGGTTCCTCCGCGAGCAGTACTTC. This translates into CASSAGTGFLREQYF.